The clone carrying this TCR beta chain was found a few times. The antigen is not known. The data belong to a study of T cells in narcolepsy. Measured with immunoSEQ multiplex PCR; TCRdb has only the in-frame clones, and not every one. The table records some 25,000 clones, less than 70% of them present only once. Overall study findings and caveats: HCRT-specific and TRIB2-specific autoreactive clonotypes appeared among same-patient CSF and blood CD4+ clonotypes.

V lost 6 bases, J lost 7 bases, and 11 bases stayed unmatched. The CDR3 has 16 residues. The V gene's germline CDR1 is MNHNY and CDR2 SVGAGI (reference sequence). The source is a human donor in good health. The specimen was memory (CD45RA-) CD4+ T cells from blood. This rearrangement joins TRBV6-6 to TRBJ2-6; 8 bases match TRBD2. The DNA of the CDR3 is TGTGCCAGCAGACCATCGGGGGGGAATGGAGCCAACGTCCTGACTTTC. Translation: CASRPSGGNGANVLTF.